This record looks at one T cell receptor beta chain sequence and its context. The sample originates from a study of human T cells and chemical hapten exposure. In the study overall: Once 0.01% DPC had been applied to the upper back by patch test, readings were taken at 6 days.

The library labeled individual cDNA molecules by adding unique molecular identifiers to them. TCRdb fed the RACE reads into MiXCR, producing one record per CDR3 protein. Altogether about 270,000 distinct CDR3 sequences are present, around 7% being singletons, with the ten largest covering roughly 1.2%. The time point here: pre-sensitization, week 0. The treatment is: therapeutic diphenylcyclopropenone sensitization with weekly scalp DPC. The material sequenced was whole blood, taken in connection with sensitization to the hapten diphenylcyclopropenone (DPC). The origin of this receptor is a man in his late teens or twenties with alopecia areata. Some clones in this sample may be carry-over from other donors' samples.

The CDR3 region has the DNA TGTGCCAGCAGGGTGACAGGACTGAACACTGAAGCTTTCTTT. It codes for CASRVTGLNTEAFF. This chain joins TRBV2 and TRBJ1-1; the D gene is possibly TRBD1 (6 bases). The CDR3 extends over 14 amino acids. Trimming took off 6 bases at V and 0 bases at J, with 11 bases between the two ends. Looked up from germline, CDR1 is SNHLY and CDR2 is FYNNEI.